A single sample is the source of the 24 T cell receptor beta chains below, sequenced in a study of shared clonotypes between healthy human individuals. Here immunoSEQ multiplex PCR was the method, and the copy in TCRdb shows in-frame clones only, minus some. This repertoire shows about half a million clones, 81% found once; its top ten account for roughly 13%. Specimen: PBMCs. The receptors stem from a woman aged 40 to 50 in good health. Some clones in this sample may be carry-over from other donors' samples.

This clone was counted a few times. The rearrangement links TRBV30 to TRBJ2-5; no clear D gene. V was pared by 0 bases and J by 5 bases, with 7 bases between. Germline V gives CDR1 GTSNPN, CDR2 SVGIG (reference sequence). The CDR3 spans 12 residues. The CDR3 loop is CAWSVLKETQYF. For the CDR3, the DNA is TGTGCCTGGAGTGTACTGAAGGAGACCCAGTACTTC. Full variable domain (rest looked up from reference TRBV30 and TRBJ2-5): SQTIHQWPATLVQPVGSPLSLECTVEGTSNPNLYWYRQAAGRGLQLLFYSVGIGQISSEVPQNLSASRPQDRQFILSSKKLLLSDSGFYLCAWSVLKETQYFGPGTRLLVL.

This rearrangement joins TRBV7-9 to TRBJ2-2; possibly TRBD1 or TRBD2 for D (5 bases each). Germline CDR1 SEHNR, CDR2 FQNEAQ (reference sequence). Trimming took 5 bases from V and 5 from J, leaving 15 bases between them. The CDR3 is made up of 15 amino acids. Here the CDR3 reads CASSRGERGTGELFF. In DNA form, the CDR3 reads TGTGCCAGCAGCCGGGGCGAGAGAGGGACCGGGGAGCTGTTTTTT.

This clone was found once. The CDR3 here is CASSLVGGKEQYF. CDR3 DNA sequence: TGCGCCAGCAGCTTGGTGGGGGGGAAGGAGCAGTACTTC. V usage is TRBV5-1 and J usage is TRBJ2-7; 7 bases match TRBD2. The CDR3 loop spans 13 amino acids. CDR1 is SGHRS and CDR2 is YFSETQ in the germline V gene. With V trimmed by 0 bases and J by 7 bases, 4 bases remained unmatched.

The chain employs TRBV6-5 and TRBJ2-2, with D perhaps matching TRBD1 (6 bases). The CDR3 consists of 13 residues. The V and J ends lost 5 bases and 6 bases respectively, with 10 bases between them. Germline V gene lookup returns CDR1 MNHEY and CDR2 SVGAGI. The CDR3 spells CASSGGYSGELFF. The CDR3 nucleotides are TGTGCCAGCAGTGGGGGCTATTCCGGGGAGCTGTTTTTT.

CDR3 sequence (DNA): TGCGCCAGCAGTGAGATCGTGGCCTTAGGGGAGCTGTTTTTT. It translates to CASSEIVALGELFF. The chain has TRBV10-2 and TRBJ2-2; D is ambiguous. The V gene lost 2 bases and the J gene lost 8 bases, with 12 bases spanning the gap. Looked up from germline, CDR1 is WSHSY and CDR2 is SAAADI. CDR3 size: 14 residues.

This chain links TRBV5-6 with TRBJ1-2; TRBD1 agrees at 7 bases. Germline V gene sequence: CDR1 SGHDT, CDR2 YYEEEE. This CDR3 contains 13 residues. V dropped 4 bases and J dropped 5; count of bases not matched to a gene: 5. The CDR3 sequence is CASSPGQRYGYTF. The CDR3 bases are TGTGCCAGCAGCCCGGGACAGAGGTATGGCTACACCTTC.

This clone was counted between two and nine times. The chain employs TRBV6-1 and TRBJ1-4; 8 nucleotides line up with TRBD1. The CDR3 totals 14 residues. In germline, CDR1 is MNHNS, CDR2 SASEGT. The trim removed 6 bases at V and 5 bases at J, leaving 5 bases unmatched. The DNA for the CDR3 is TGTGCCAGCAGGCTGACAGGGGACAATGAAAAACTGTTTTTT. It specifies CASRLTGDNEKLFF.

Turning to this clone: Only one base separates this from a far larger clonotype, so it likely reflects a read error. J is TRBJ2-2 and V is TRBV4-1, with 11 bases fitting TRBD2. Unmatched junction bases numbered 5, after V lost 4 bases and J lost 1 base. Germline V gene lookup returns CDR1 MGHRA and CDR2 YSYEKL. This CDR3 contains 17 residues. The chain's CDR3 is CASSPLTSGMNTGELFF. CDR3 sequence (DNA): TGCGCCAGCAGCCCCCTGACTAGCGGGATGAACACCGGGGAGCTGTTTTTT.

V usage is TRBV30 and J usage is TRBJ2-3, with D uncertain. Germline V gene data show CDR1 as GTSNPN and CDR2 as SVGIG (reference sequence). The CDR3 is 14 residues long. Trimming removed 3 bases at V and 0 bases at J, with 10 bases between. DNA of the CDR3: TGTGCCTGGAGCGAGGACCTAAGCACAGATACGCAGTATTTT. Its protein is CAWSEDLSTDTQYF.

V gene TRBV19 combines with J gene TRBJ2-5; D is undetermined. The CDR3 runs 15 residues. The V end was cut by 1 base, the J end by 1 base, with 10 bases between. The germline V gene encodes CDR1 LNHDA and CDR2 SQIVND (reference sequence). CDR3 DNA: TGTGCCAGTAGTATAGTGGCCAGCTTCCAAGAGACCCAGTACTTC. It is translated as CASSIVASFQETQYF.

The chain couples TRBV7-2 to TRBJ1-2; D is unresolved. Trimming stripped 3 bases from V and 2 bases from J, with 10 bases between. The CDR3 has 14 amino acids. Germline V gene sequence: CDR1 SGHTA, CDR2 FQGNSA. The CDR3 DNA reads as TGTGCCAGCAGCTTCAGAACTGAGAACTATGGCTACACCTTC. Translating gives CASSFRTENYGYTF. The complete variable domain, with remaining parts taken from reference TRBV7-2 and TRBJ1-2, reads GAGVSQSPSNKVTEKGKDVELRCDPISGHTALYWYRQSLGQGLEFLIYFQGNSAPDKSGLPSDRFSAERTGGSVSTLTIQRTQQEDSAVYLCASSFRTENYGYTFGSGTRLTVV.

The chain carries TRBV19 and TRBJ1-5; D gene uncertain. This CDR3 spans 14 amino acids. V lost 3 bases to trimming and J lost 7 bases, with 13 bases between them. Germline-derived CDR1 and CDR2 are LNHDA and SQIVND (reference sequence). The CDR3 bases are TGTGCCAGTAGTATTAGAGGCAGTGGGCAGCCCCAGCATTTT. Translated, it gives CASSIRGSGQPQHF.

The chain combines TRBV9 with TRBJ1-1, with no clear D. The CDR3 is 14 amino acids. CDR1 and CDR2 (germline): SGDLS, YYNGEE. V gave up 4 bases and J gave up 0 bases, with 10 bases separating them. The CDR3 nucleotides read TGTGCCAGCAGCCCGGACGGATTGAACACTGAAGCTTTCTTT. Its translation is CASSPDGLNTEAFF. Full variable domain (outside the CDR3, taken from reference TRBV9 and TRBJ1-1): DSGVTQTPKHLITATGQRVTLRCSPRSGDLSVYWYQQSLDQGLQFLIQYYNGEERAKGNILERFSAQQFPDLHSELNLSSLELGDSALYFCASSPDGLNTEAFFGQGTRLTVV.

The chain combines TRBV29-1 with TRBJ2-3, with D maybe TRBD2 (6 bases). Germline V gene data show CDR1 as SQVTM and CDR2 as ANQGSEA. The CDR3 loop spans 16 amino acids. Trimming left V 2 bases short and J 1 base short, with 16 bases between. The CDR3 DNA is TGCAGCGTTGAATGGGAAGAGGCTAGCGGCACAGATACGCAGTATTTT. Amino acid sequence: CSVEWEEASGTDTQYF.

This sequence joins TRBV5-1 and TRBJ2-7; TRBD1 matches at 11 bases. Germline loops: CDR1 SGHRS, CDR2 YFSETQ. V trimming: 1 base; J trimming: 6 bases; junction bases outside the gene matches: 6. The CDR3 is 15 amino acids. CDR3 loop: CASSLTPGQGVEQYF. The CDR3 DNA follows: TGCGCCAGCAGCTTGACCCCGGGACAGGGGGTCGAGCAGTACTTC.

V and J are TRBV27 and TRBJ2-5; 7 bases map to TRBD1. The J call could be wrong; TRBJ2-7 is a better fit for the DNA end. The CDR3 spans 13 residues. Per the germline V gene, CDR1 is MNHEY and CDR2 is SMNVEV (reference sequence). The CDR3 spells CASRPGQSYEQYF. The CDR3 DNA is TGTGCCAGCAGGCCGGGACAGTCGTACGAGCAGTACTTC.

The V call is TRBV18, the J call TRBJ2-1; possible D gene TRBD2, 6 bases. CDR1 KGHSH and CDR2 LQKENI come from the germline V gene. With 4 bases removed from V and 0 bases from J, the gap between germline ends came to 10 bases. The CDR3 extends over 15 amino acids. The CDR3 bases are TGTGCCAGCTCACGCTGGGACTCCTCCTACAATGAGCAGTTCTTC. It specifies CASSRWDSSYNEQFF. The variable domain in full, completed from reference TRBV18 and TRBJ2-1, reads NAGVMQNPRHLVRRRGQEARLRCSPMKGHSHVYWYRQLPEEGLKFMVYLQKENIIDESGMPKERFSAEFPKEGPSILRIQQVVRGDSAAYFCASSRWDSSYNEQFFGPGTRLTVL.

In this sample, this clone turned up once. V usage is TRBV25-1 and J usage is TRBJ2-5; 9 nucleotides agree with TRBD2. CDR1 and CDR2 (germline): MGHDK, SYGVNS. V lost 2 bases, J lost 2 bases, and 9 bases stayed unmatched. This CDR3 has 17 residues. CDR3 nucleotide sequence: TGTGCCAGCAGTGAACTTGGACTAGCGAGACAACAAGAGACCCAGTACTTC. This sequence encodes CASSELGLARQQETQYF.

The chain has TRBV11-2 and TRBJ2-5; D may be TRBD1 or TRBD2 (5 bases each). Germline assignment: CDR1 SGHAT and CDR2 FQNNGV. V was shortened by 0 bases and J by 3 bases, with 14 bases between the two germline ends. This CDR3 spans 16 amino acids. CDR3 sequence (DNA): TGTGCCAGCAGCTTAGAATGGCTAGCAGGGAAAGAGACCCAGTACTTC. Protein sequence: CASSLEWLAGKETQYF.

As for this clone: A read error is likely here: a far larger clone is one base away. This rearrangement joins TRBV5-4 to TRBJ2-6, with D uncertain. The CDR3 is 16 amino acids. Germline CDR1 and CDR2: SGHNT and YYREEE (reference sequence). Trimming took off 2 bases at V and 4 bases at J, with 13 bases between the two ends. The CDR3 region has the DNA TGTGCCAGCAGCTTCGTGTGTGGTTCAGGGGCCAACGTCCTGACTTTC. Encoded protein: CASSFVCGSGANVLTF.

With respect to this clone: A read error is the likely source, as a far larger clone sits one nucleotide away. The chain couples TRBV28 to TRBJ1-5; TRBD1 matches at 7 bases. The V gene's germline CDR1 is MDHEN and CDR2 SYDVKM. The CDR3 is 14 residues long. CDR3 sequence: CTSSRTAGGQPQHF. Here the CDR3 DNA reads TGTACCAGCAGTCGGACAGCAGGGGGTCAGCCCCAGCATTTT.

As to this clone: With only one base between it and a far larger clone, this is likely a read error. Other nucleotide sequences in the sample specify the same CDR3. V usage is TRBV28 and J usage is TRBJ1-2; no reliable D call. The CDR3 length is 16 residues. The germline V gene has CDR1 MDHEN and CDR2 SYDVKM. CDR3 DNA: TGTGCTAGCAGTTCGGGAACGGAGTACCATTTCTATGGCTACACCTTC. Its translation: CASSSGTEYHFYGYTF.

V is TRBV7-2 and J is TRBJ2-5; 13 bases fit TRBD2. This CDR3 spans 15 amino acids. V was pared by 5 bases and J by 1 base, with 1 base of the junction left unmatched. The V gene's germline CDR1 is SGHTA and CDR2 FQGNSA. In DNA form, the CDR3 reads TGTGCCAGCAGCCGGACTAGCGGGGGCCAAGAGACCCAGTACTTC. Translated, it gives CASSRTSGGQETQYF.

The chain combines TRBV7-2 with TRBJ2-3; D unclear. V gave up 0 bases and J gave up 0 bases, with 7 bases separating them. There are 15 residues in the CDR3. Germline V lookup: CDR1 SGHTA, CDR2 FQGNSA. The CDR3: CASSLAAASTDTQYF. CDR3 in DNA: TGTGCCAGCAGCTTAGCGGCTGCTAGCACAGATACGCAGTATTTT.